This T cell receptor (beta chain) is from a study of blood T cell repertoires in COVID-19. Produced via immunoSEQ multiplex PCR; TCRdb's table is partial and in-frame only. Counted here are 250,000 or so clones, approximately 88% occurring once; the ten biggest clones make up 2.5% to 3.5%. The receptor was derived from a woman aged 40 to 50 who had been exposed to COVID-19. Sequenced input: PBMCs or T cells enriched from blood (not recorded which).

The CDR3 sequence: CASRTGGNQPQHF. In DNA, the CDR3 is TGTGCCAGCCGGACAGGGGGAAATCAGCCCCAGCATTTT. This chain links TRBV6-5 with TRBJ1-5; 10 nucleotides line up with TRBD1. The germline CDR1 and CDR2 sequences are MNHEY and SVGAGI. J lost 4 bases, V lost 8 bases, and 2 bases had no gene match. The CDR3 sequence is 13 residues long.